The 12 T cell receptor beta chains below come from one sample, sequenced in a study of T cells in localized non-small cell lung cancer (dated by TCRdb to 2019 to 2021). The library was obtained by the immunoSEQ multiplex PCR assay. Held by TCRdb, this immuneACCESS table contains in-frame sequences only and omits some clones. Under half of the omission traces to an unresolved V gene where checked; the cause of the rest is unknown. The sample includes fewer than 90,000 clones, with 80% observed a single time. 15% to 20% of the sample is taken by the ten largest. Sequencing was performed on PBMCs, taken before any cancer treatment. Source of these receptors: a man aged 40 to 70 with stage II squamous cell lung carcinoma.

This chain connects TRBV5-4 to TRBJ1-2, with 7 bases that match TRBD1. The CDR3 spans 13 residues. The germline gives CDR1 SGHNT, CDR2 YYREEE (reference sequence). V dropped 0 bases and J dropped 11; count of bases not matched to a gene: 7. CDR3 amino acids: CASSLAGQQGYTF. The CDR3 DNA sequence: TGTGCCAGCAGCTTGGCGGGACAGCAGGGGTACACCTTC.

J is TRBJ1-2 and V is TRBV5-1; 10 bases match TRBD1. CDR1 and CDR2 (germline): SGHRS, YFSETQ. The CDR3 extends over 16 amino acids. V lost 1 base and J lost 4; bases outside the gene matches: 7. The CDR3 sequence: CASSLIGQGVPYGYTF. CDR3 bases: TGCGCCAGCAGCTTGATAGGACAGGGGGTGCCCTATGGCTACACCTTC.

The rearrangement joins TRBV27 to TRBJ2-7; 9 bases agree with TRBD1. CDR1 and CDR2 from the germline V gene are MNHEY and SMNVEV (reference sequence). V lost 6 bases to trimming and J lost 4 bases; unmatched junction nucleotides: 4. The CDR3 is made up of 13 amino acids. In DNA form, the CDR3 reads TGTGCCAGCAGCCACAGGGGGCAGTACGAGCAGTACTTC. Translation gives CASSHRGQYEQYF.

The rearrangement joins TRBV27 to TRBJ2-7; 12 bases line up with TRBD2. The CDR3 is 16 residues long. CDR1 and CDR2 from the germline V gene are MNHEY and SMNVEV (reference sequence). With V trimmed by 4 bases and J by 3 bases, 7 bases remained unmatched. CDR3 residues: CASSSLTSGGIYEQYF. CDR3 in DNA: TGTGCCAGCAGTTCACTCACTAGCGGGGGGATCTACGAGCAGTACTTC.

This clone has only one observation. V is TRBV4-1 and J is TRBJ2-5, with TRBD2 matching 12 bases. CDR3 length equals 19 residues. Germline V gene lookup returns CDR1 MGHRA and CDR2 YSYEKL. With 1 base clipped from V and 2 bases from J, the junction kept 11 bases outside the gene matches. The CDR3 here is CASSQGFLRTSGEQETQYF. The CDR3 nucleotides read TGCGCCAGCAGCCAAGGGTTCCTCAGGACTAGCGGGGAACAAGAGACCCAGTACTTC.

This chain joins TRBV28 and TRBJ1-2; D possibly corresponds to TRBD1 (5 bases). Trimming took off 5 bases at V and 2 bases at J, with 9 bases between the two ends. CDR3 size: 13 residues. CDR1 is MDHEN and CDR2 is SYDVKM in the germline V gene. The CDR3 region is CASSPRVNYGYTF. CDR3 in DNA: TGTGCCAGCAGTCCCAGGGTAAACTATGGCTACACCTTC.

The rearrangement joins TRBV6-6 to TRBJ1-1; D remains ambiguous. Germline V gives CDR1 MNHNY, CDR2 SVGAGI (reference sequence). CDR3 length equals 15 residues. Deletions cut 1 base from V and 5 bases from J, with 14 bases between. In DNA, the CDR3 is TGTGCCAGCAGTTACTTGCATGGGTCGCGTACTGAAGCTTTCTTT. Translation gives CASSYLHGSRTEAFF.

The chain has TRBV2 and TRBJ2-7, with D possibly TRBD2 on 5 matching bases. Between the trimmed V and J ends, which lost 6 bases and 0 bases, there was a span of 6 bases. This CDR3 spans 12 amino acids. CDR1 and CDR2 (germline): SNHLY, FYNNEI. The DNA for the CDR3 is TGTGCCAGCAGGAGGGTCTCCTACGAGCAGTACTTC. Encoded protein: CASRRVSYEQYF.

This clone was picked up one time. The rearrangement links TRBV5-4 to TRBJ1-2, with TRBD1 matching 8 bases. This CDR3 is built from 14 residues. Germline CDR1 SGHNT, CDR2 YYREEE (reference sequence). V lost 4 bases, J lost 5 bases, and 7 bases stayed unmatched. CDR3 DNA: TGTGCCAGCAGCACCGGACAGGGAGAATATGGCTACACCTTC. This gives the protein CASSTGQGEYGYTF.

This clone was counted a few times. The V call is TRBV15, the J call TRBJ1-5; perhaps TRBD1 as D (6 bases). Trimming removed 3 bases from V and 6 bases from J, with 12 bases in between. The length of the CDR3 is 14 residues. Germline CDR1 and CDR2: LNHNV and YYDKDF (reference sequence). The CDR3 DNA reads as TGTGCCACCAGCAGGGCAGGGGAAGCTCAGCCCCAGCATTTT. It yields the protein CATSRAGEAQPQHF.

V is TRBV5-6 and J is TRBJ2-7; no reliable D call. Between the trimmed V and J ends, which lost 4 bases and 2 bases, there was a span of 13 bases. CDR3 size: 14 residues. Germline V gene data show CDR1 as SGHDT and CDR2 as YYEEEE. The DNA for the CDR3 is TGTGCCAGCAGCGGGGAACTACTACCCTACGAGCAGTACTTC. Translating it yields CASSGELLPYEQYF.

The CDR3 bases are TGCGCCAGCGCTCAAGACGGATACAATGAGCAGTTCTTC. It encodes CASAQDGYNEQFF. The V and J genes are TRBV4-1 and TRBJ2-1; no reliable D call. The CDR3 contains 13 residues. The V gene's germline CDR1 is MGHRA and CDR2 YSYEKL. V was cut by 8 bases and J by 4 bases, with 12 bases left in between.